This passage covers 3 T cell receptor beta chains from one sample sequenced in a study of cytomegalovirus exposure and HLA in healthy donors. PCR used 60 Vbeta primers and 13 Jbeta primers. Profiling relied on immunoSEQ multiplex PCR, and the TCRdb table lists in-frame clones only, not all of them. The sample includes about 150,000 clones, just under 90% of them seen just once. Sequenced input: PBMCs. All receptors derive from a woman under 40 in good health and CMV-seronegative.

The J gene is TRBJ2-1, the V gene TRBV7-2; TRBD2 matches at 11 bases. In germline, CDR1 is SGHTA, CDR2 FQGNSA. CDR3 length: 15 amino acids. After removal of 4 bases from V and 12 bases from J, the junction contained 11 bases not matched to a gene. The CDR3, as DNA: TGTGCCAGCAGCTGGGAGACTAGCGGGACAGCGGGGCAGTTCTTC. Translation gives CASSWETSGTAGQFF.

The chain is built from TRBV9 and TRBJ2-1, with 11 positions matching TRBD2. V lost 1 base to trimming and J lost 4 bases; unmatched junction nucleotides: 4. The CDR3 loop spans 16 amino acids. CDR1 and CDR2 (germline): SGDLS, YYNGEE. The CDR3: CASSVRGTSGYNEQFF. CDR3 DNA sequence: TGTGCCAGCAGCGTAAGGGGGACTAGCGGTTACAATGAGCAGTTCTTC.

V is TRBV5-8 and J is TRBJ2-7; maybe TRBD2 (7 bases). The CDR3 extends over 18 amino acids. Germline CDR1 reads SGHTS; CDR2 reads YDEGEE. Trimming took 3 bases from V and 0 from J, leaving 22 bases between them. CDR3 in DNA: TGTGCCAGCAGCTGGCGGGGGACATTACGAAGGAGCTCCTACGAGCAGTACTTC. It codes for CASSWRGTLRRSSYEQYF. Full variable domain (missing parts from reference TRBV5-8 and TRBJ2-7): EAGVTQSPTHLIKTRGQQATLRCSPISGHTSVYWYQQALGLGLQFLLWYDEGEERNRGNFPPRFSGRQFPNYSSELNVNALELEDSALYLCASSWRGTLRRSSYEQYFGPGTRLTVT.